Each of the 25 T cell receptor beta chains below was sequenced from the same sample in a study of TIL therapy for anti-PD-1-resistant metastatic lung cancer. The immunoSEQ assay was v3. Generated by immunoSEQ multiplex PCR, the TCRdb table keeps only in-frame clones and is missing some. This table has about 47,000 clones, around 86% appearing once. Time point: pre-treatment sample, taken before nivolumab and TIL therapy. Sequencing was performed on blood, taken at baseline. Every receptor here comes from a person aged 25 to 85 with non-small cell lung cancer.

This clone was detected a few times. This chain links TRBV7-9 with TRBJ1-6; no clear D. Germline values: CDR1 SEHNR, CDR2 FQNEAQ (reference sequence). The CDR3 is made up of 11 amino acids. Trimming stripped 1 base from V and 13 bases from J, with 5 bases between. CDR3 loop: CASSLGHPLHF. The DNA for the CDR3 is TGTGCCAGCAGCTTAGGACATCCCCTCCACTTT.

The DNA of the CDR3 is TGTGCCAGCAGCCGGACAGGGGGCTACAATGAGCAGTTCTTC. It translates to CASSRTGGYNEQFF. This chain uses TRBV11-2 with TRBJ2-1, with 10 nucleotides matching TRBD1. This CDR3 is 14 amino acids long. The germline gives CDR1 SGHAT, CDR2 FQNNGV. J lost 3 bases, V lost 5 bases, and 1 base had no gene match. The full variable domain, its missing parts supplied by reference TRBV11-2 and TRBJ2-1, is EAGVAQSPRYKIIEKRQSVAFWCNPISGHATLYWYQQILGQGPKLLIQFQNNGVVDDSQLPKDRFSAERLKGVDSTLKIQPAKLEDSAVYLCASSRTGGYNEQFFGPGTRLTVL.

This chain links TRBV2 with TRBJ2-1, with 8 bases fitting TRBD2. CDR1 is SNHLY and CDR2 is FYNNEI in the germline V gene. The CDR3 has 19 amino acids. Trimming removed 6 bases from V and 7 bases from J; junction bases left unmatched: 23. CDR3 sequence (DNA): TGTGCCAGCAGGCCGGGACGAGATCGGGAGGGAGCCTCTTGGAATGAGCAGTTCTTC. It encodes CASRPGRDREGASWNEQFF. Together with reference TRBV2 and TRBJ2-1, the CDR3 gives the full variable domain: EPEVTQTPSHQVTQMGQEVILRCVPISNHLYFYWYRQILGQKVEFLVSFYNNEISEKSEIFDDQFSVERPDGSNFTLKIRSTKLEDSAMYFCASRPGRDREGASWNEQFFGPGTRLTVL.

V usage is TRBV7-9 and J usage is TRBJ2-3, with 10 bases identical to TRBD1. The ends lost 4 bases at V and 4 bases at J; junction bases unmatched: 8. The CDR3 loop spans 16 amino acids. Germline V lookup: CDR1 SEHNR, CDR2 FQNEAQ (reference sequence). The CDR3 here is CASSSDRGRSADTQYF. The CDR3 nucleotides are TGTGCCAGCAGCTCCGACAGGGGGCGTTCGGCAGATACGCAGTATTTT.

This clone was observed a few times. This rearrangement joins TRBV6-2 or TRBV6-3 to TRBJ2-2; 10 bases are a match to TRBD1. The CDR3 is 16 residues long. CDR1 is MNHEY, CDR2 SVGEGT, per germline. V lost 6 bases and J lost 6; bases outside the gene matches: 10. The CDR3 DNA follows: TGTGCCAGCAGCCCGGACAGGGGGGGCTTGGCCGGGGAGCTGTTTTTT. It encodes CASSPDRGGLAGELFF.

This clone was seen once. The chain links TRBV28 to TRBJ1-6; 8 bases match TRBD1. V trimming: 2 bases; J trimming: 7 bases; junction bases outside the gene matches: 10. CDR3 length: 17 residues. In germline, CDR1 is MDHEN, CDR2 SYDVKM. CDR3 coding DNA: TGTGCCAGCAGTTTAGCCAGGGGGCCCGGTGAGAATTCACCCCTCCACTTT. It codes for CASSLARGPGENSPLHF. Supplemented by reference TRBV28 and TRBJ1-6, the full variable domain reads DVKVTQSSRYLVKRTGEKVFLECVQDMDHENMFWYRQDPGLGLRLIYFSYDVKMKEKGDIPEGYSVSREKKERFSLILESASTNQTSMYLCASSLARGPGENSPLHFGNGTRLTVT.

The chain uses TRBV7-9 and TRBJ2-1, with D perhaps TRBD2 (6 bases). Per germline, CDR1 SEHNR and CDR2 FQNEAQ (reference sequence). V gave up 5 bases and J gave up 5 bases, with 13 bases separating them. The CDR3 extends over 14 amino acids. The CDR3 is CASSPEGLNNEQFF. DNA of the CDR3: TGTGCCAGCAGCCCAGAGGGACTCAACAATGAGCAGTTCTTC.

This sequence joins TRBV28 and TRBJ2-7; 8 nucleotides match TRBD1. V shed 5 bases, J shed 2 bases, and the junction held 11 bases outside the gene matches. This CDR3 is 16 amino acids long. Looked up from germline, CDR1 is MDHEN and CDR2 is SYDVKM. This CDR3 is CASSLLPGQATYEQYF. The DNA of the CDR3 is TGTGCCAGCAGTCTGCTCCCGGGACAGGCTACCTACGAGCAGTACTTC.

This clone is deemed medium-sized. This sequence joins TRBV27 and TRBJ2-2; 12 bases fit TRBD2. This CDR3 is 16 amino acids long. The V segment lost 2 bases and the J segment 7 bases; nucleotides outside the gene matches: 5. Germline V gives CDR1 MNHEY, CDR2 SMNVEV (reference sequence). The CDR3 loop reads CASSLRTSGTFGELFF. The CDR3, as DNA: TGTGCCAGCAGTTTAAGGACTAGCGGGACATTCGGGGAGCTGTTTTTT.

The CDR3 loop reads CASRKLAAVADTQYF. The CDR3 nucleotides read TGTGCCAGCAGAAAGCTAGCGGCTGTCGCAGATACGCAGTATTTT. The rearrangement links TRBV27 to TRBJ2-3, with 7 bases fitting TRBD2. The CDR3 totals 15 residues. The V and J ends lost 6 bases and 4 bases, in that order; junction bases with no gene match: 10. CDR1 MNHEY and CDR2 SMNVEV come from the germline V gene (reference sequence).

The V gene is TRBV2, the J gene TRBJ2-1; 11 nucleotides match TRBD1. CDR3 length: 14 amino acids. Germline V gene data show CDR1 as SNHLY and CDR2 as FYNNEI. The J segment lost 0 bases and the V segment lost 8 bases, leaving 0 bases of the junction unmatched. CDR3: CASGTGGSYNEQFF. The CDR3 region has the DNA TGTGCCAGCGGGACAGGGGGCTCCTACAATGAGCAGTTCTTC. The full variable domain, its missing parts supplied by reference TRBV2 and TRBJ2-1, is EPEVTQTPSHQVTQMGQEVILRCVPISNHLYFYWYRQILGQKVEFLVSFYNNEISEKSEIFDDQFSVERPDGSNFTLKIRSTKLEDSAMYFCASGTGGSYNEQFFGPGTRLTVL.

The gene calls are TRBV5-8 and TRBJ1-1, with unresolved D. This CDR3 has 13 amino acids. V shed 8 bases and J shed 1 base, with 12 bases lying between them. Germline V gene lookup returns CDR1 SGHTS and CDR2 YDEGEE. The CDR3 spells CASRRPPNTEAFF. CDR3 sequence (DNA): TGTGCCAGTAGACGGCCGCCGAACACTGAAGCTTTCTTT.

The rearrangement links TRBV7-2 to TRBJ2-7; 11 bases map to TRBD1. The CDR3 spans 15 residues. The junction had 5 bases not matched to a gene; V was cut back by 5 bases and J by 2 bases. Per the germline V gene, CDR1 is SGHTA and CDR2 is FQGNSA. Here the CDR3 DNA reads TGTGCCAGCAGCAGAGGACAGGGGGCGGCCTACGAGCAGTACTTC. Amino acid sequence: CASSRGQGAAYEQYF.

The chain recombines TRBV30 with TRBJ1-2; no clear D gene. CDR3 length equals 13 residues. With 4 bases removed from V and 7 bases from J, the gap between germline ends came to 16 bases. Germline loops: CDR1 GTSNPN, CDR2 SVGIG (reference sequence). CDR3 DNA: TGTGCCTGGACCCCAGCCGGTCTGGCTGGCTACACCTTC. Encoded protein: CAWTPAGLAGYTF.

V is TRBV2 and J is TRBJ2-3; TRBD2 matches 10 bases. This CDR3 is 15 amino acids long. Germline-derived CDR1 and CDR2 are SNHLY and FYNNEI. Trimming at V came to 5 bases and at J to 1 base, leaving 3 bases not matched to a gene. The CDR3 region is CASSPLAGGTDTQYF. Written as DNA, the CDR3 is TGTGCCAGCAGTCCCCTAGCGGGGGGCACAGATACGCAGTATTTT.

The CDR3 here is CASRRGQGAGGYTF. The CDR3 DNA is TGTGCCAGCAGACGCGGACAGGGGGCGGGTGGCTACACCTTC. This chain connects TRBV6-5 to TRBJ1-2; TRBD1 aligns across 11 bases. The CDR3 spans 14 residues. Germline lookup yields CDR1 MNHEY and CDR2 SVGAGI. V lost 6 bases, J lost 7 bases, and 7 bases stayed unmatched.

This rearrangement joins TRBV6-2 or TRBV6-3 to TRBJ2-7; D not resolved. CDR3 length: 11 amino acids. Trimming cost V 6 bases and J 3 bases, with 6 bases left between them. Germline CDR1 MNHEY, CDR2 SVGEGT. CDR3 in DNA: TGTGCCAGCAGCCTTCACTACGAGCAGTACTTC. Translation gives CASSLHYEQYF.

The chain combines TRBV5-6 with TRBJ1-4; TRBD1 aligns across 10 bases. The germline V gene has CDR1 SGHDT and CDR2 YYEEEE. Trimming removed 5 bases from V and 7 bases from J; junction bases left unmatched: 8. This CDR3 has 15 residues. The CDR3 region has the DNA TGTGCCAGCAGTCCCAGGGGGACAGGGGTTGAAAAACTGTTTTTT. It translates to CASSPRGTGVEKLFF. The entire variable domain, with the rest obtained from reference TRBV5-6 and TRBJ1-4, is as follows: DAGVTQSPTHLIKTRGQQVTLRCSPKSGHDTVSWYQQALGQGPQFIFQYYEEEERQRGNFPDRFSGHQFPNYSSELNVNALLLGDSALYLCASSPRGTGVEKLFFGSGTQLSVL.

The chain has TRBV4-3 and TRBJ2-1, with D perhaps matching TRBD1 or TRBD2 (5 bases each). Trimming pared 1 base from V and 13 bases from J, leaving 14 bases between. The CDR3 covers 13 residues. Per the germline V gene, CDR1 is LGHNA and CDR2 is YSLEER. The CDR3 nucleotides read TGCGCCAGCAGCCAAGTAATCGGGACCACTCAGTTCTTC. It translates to CASSQVIGTTQFF.

The chain is built from TRBV7-2 and TRBJ2-7; D not resolved. V was cut by 5 bases and J by 0 bases, with 8 bases left in between. This CDR3 has 13 residues. CDR1 and CDR2 (germline): SGHTA, FQGNSA. In nucleotides, the CDR3 is TGTGCCAGCAGCCCCCACGTCTCCTACGAGCAGTACTTC. Translated: CASSPHVSYEQYF.

The V and J genes are TRBV6-4 and TRBJ1-6; TRBD1 is a possible D gene (5 bases). This CDR3 is built from 15 residues. The germline V gene encodes CDR1 MRHNA and CDR2 SNTAGT. V lost 3 bases and J lost 7, with 13 bases in between. The CDR3 nucleotides read TGTGCCAGCAGTGAAAAAGGGACGGGGAATTCACCCCTCCACTTT. This encodes CASSEKGTGNSPLHF.

The chain employs TRBV7-2 and TRBJ1-1; D gene ambiguous. Germline-derived CDR1 and CDR2 are SGHTA and FQGNSA. The V end lost 1 base, the J end lost 2 bases, and 8 bases lay between the germline ends. The CDR3 runs 14 residues. CDR3 protein: CASSLGRQNTEAFF. CDR3 nucleotides: TGTGCCAGCAGCTTAGGTAGACAAAACACTGAAGCTTTCTTT.

V and J are TRBV20-1 and TRBJ2-3; maybe TRBD1 (6 bases). In germline, CDR1 is DFQATT, CDR2 SNEGSKA (reference sequence). The CDR3 is 14 amino acids. Trimming removed 3 bases from V and 0 bases from J, with 10 bases in between. CDR3 nucleotides: TGCAGTGCTAGTGTAGGGGGAAGCACAGATACGCAGTATTTT. Its protein is CSASVGGSTDTQYF.

The chain has TRBV9 and TRBJ1-4; D remains unclear. Germline V gives CDR1 SGDLS, CDR2 YYNGEE. The length of the CDR3 is 17 residues. Trimming shortened V by 4 bases and J by 1 base, and 17 bases separated the two germline ends. The CDR3 loop is CASSSPPEGGTNEKLFF. The CDR3 nucleotides read TGTGCCAGCAGCTCCCCCCCAGAGGGAGGAACTAATGAAAAACTGTTTTTT. Combining the CDR3 with reference TRBV9 and TRBJ1-4 gives the whole variable domain DSGVTQTPKHLITATGQRVTLRCSPRSGDLSVYWYQQSLDQGLQFLIQYYNGEERAKGNILERFSAQQFPDLHSELNLSSLELGDSALYFCASSSPPEGGTNEKLFFGSGTQLSVL.

The chain is built from TRBV11-2 and TRBJ2-7; 11 bases map to TRBD2. CDR3 length: 17 residues. V gave up 2 bases and J gave up 2 bases; unmatched junction bases: 8. The germline V gene encodes CDR1 SGHAT and CDR2 FQNNGV. CDR3 coding DNA: TGTGCCAGCAGCTTATTAGCGGGAGGGCCATTCCCCTACGAGCAGTACTTC. Translation gives CASSLLAGGPFPYEQYF.